Listed below are T cell receptor beta chains from one sample, sequenced in a study of blood T cell repertoires in COVID-19. Using immunoSEQ multiplex PCR, the repertoire was profiled, and TCRdb retains in-frame clones only, with some absent. Of more than 45,000 clones in the sample, about 80% are singletons; the top ten hold 11% to 15%. The specimen was peripheral blood. The receptors were gathered from a human donor in a cohort sampled during active COVID-19. Each CDR3 is given with its conserved first and last residue. The order of the fields is D gene, V gene, J gene, CDR3 length, clone size, CDR3 DNA, CDR3 protein. The D gene is left open where the match is weak. Clone size is not always given. Where it is, it says once, few, many or a class for expanded clones.

d_gene: NA
v_gene: TRBV10-3
j_gene: TRBJ2-5
len: 15
abundance: NA
CDR3nt: TGTGCCATCAGTGAGACGGGGGAAGGGGAAGAGACCCAGTACTTC
CDR3aa: CAISETGEGEETQYF

d_gene: TRBD2
v_gene: TRBV15
j_gene: TRBJ2-5
len: 18
abundance: NA
CDR3nt: TGTGCCACCAGCAGAGGCGGAGGTCATAGCGGGGGACAAGAGACCCAGTACTTC
CDR3aa: CATSRGGGHSGGQETQYF

d_gene: NA
v_gene: TRBV6-2/TRBV6-3
j_gene: TRBJ1-5
len: 15
abundance: NA
CDR3nt: TGTGCCAGCAGTTTACAGGGTCAAGGCAATCAGCCCCAGCATTTT
CDR3aa: CASSLQGQGNQPQHF

d_gene: TRBD1
v_gene: TRBV3-1/TRBV3-2
j_gene: TRBJ2-5
len: 13
abundance: NA
CDR3nt: TGTGCCAGCAGCCTCAGGGGGCAAGAGACCCAGTACTTC
CDR3aa: CASSLRGQETQYF

d_gene: NA
v_gene: TRBV4-1
j_gene: TRBJ2-7
len: 14
abundance: NA
CDR3nt: TGCGCCAGCAGCCAACCTGACAGATCCTACGAGCAGTACTTC
CDR3aa: CASSQPDRSYEQYF

d_gene: NA
v_gene: TRBV29-1
j_gene: TRBJ1-4
len: 11
abundance: NA
CDR3nt: TGCAGCGTTGACGGGGGTGAAAAACTGTTTTTT
CDR3aa: CSVDGGEKLFF

d_gene: TRBD2
v_gene: TRBV11-2
j_gene: TRBJ2-1
len: 13
abundance: NA
CDR3nt: TGTGCCACCAGACTAGCGGGGGGCCATGAGCAGTTCTTC
CDR3aa: CATRLAGGHEQFF

d_gene: NA
v_gene: TRBV11-2
j_gene: TRBJ1-2
len: 13
abundance: NA
CDR3nt: TGTGCCAGCAGCCATCCGGGGTGGGATGGCTACACCTTC
CDR3aa: CASSHPGWDGYTF

d_gene: NA
v_gene: TRBV20-1
j_gene: TRBJ2-4
len: 15
abundance: NA
CDR3nt: TGCAGTGCTACTGACAGGCGCGCGGCCAAAAACATTCAGTACTTC
CDR3aa: CSATDRRAAKNIQYF

d_gene: TRBD1
v_gene: TRBV18
j_gene: TRBJ1-2
len: 18
abundance: NA
CDR3nt: TGTGCCAGCTCACCAGGAGACCCCGGGACAGGGGTTGGCTATGGCTACACCTTC
CDR3aa: CASSPGDPGTGVGYGYTF

d_gene: NA
v_gene: TRBV7-2
j_gene: TRBJ2-1
len: 16
abundance: NA
CDR3nt: TGTGCCAGCAGCTTAGCTTTTGGGGGGGCCCCCGGTGAGCAGTTCTTC
CDR3aa: CASSLAFGGAPGEQFF

d_gene: TRBD2
v_gene: TRBV6-1
j_gene: TRBJ2-7
len: 15
abundance: few
CDR3nt: TGTGCCAGCAGTGAAAAAGGGACTAGGAGCGGCGAGCAGTACTTC
CDR3aa: CASSEKGTRSGEQYF

d_gene: NA
v_gene: TRBV5-4
j_gene: TRBJ2-5
len: 11
abundance: few
CDR3nt: TGTGCCATTGGGGGGACGGAGACCCAGTACTTC
CDR3aa: CAIGGTETQYF

d_gene: NA
v_gene: TRBV7-2
j_gene: TRBJ2-1
len: 16
abundance: NA
CDR3nt: TGTGCCAGCAGCCCGGACAGCGGCGTGGTGGGAAATGAGCAGTTCTTC
CDR3aa: CASSPDSGVVGNEQFF